Listed here are 20 T cell receptor beta chains from one sample, sequenced in a study of blood T cell repertoires in COVID-19. Clones were sequenced by immunoSEQ multiplex PCR, and TCRdb holds only the in-frame ones, with some missing. The sample has roughly 80,000 clones; 88% are singletons. The sample consisted of peripheral blood. These receptors were collected from a man aged 45-65 years with active COVID-19.

The rearrangement joins TRBV5-1 to TRBJ1-1; 8 bases are a match to TRBD1. Trimming cost V 3 bases and J 0 bases; bases outside gene matches: 10. The CDR3 has 17 residues. Germline V gene data show CDR1 as SGHRS and CDR2 as YFSETQ. CDR3 nucleotides: TGCGCCAGCAGCTGGCGACAGGGGTTAGACATGAACACTGAAGCTTTCTTT. Encoded protein: CASSWRQGLDMNTEAFF. The full variable domain, rest sourced from reference TRBV5-1 and TRBJ1-1, is KAGVTQTPRYLIKTRGQQVTLSCSPISGHRSVSWYQQTPGQGLQFLFEYFSETQRNKGNFPGRFSGRQFSNSRSEMNVSTLELGDSALYLCASSWRQGLDMNTEAFFGQGTRLTVV.

The rearrangement links TRBV7-9 to TRBJ2-3; D unclear. Trimming cost V 1 base and J 2 bases, with 10 bases left between them. CDR1 and CDR2 from the germline V gene are SEHNR and FQNEAQ (reference sequence). The CDR3 extends over 15 amino acids. The CDR3 loop is CASSLVLGDTDTQYF. As DNA, the CDR3 is TGTGCCAGCAGCTTAGTTTTAGGAGACACAGATACGCAGTATTTT.

The chain carries TRBV4-3 and TRBJ2-1, with a tentative D call TRBD2 (6 bases). The V end lost 4 bases, the J end lost 11 bases, and 21 bases lay between the germline ends. CDR1 LGHNA and CDR2 YSLEER come from the germline V gene. The CDR3 sequence is 15 residues long. CDR3 DNA: TGCGCCAGCAGCCTGGGAGTGGTAACTAGCATGCAGCAGTTCTTC. It translates to CASSLGVVTSMQQFF.

This clone was found once. The chain uses TRBV12-3 or TRBV12-4 and TRBJ2-3, with no clear D. This CDR3 is built from 12 residues. V lost 8 bases and J 1 base, leaving 7 bases between the germline ends. Written as DNA, the CDR3 is TGTGCCAGCGAGTTAGGCACAGATACGCAGTATTTT. Translation gives CASELGTDTQYF.

The DNA of the CDR3 is TGTGCCAGCAGCTATCAGGGTTGGGTAGGCGAGCAGTACTTC. The encoded protein is CASSYQGWVGEQYF. The chain employs TRBV7-2 and TRBJ2-7; tentatively, D is TRBD1 (5 bases). This CDR3 has 14 residues. Trimming shortened V by 4 bases and J by 6 bases, and 16 bases separated the two germline ends. Per the germline V gene, CDR1 is SGHTA and CDR2 is FQGNSA.

The chain employs TRBV29-1 and TRBJ1-2; D is uncertain. Germline V CDR1 and CDR2: SQVTM, ANQGSEA. The length of the CDR3 is 14 residues. V dropped 4 bases and J dropped 0 bases, with 12 bases sitting between them. In DNA, the CDR3 is TGCAGCGTTGGTCTGGGAGCCTCTAACTATGGCTACACCTTC. It encodes CSVGLGASNYGYTF.

The chain is built from TRBV7-2 and TRBJ1-1; D unclear. This CDR3 region has 15 residues. Between the trimmed V and J ends, which lost 1 base and 0 bases, there was a span of 9 bases. Germline V CDR1 and CDR2: SGHTA, FQGNSA. For the CDR3, the DNA is TGTGCCAGCAGCTTAGTGGCGGGTATGAACACTGAAGCTTTCTTT. This gives the protein CASSLVAGMNTEAFF.

This chain connects TRBV7-3 to TRBJ2-3; 8 nucleotides match TRBD1. In germline, CDR1 is SGHTA, CDR2 FQGTGA. The J segment lost 1 base and the V segment lost 3 bases, leaving 0 bases of the junction unmatched. This CDR3 comprises 14 residues. The CDR3 nucleotides read TGTGCCAGCAGCTTGGACAGGGGCACAGATACGCAGTATTTT. Translated: CASSLDRGTDTQYF.

For this clone: The sample holds other DNA sequences that translate to the same CDR3. V and J are TRBV7-9 and TRBJ2-7; no definite D call. This CDR3 is 14 amino acids long. CDR1 is SEHNR and CDR2 is FQNEAQ in the germline V gene (reference sequence). V lost 2 bases to trimming and J lost 2 bases, with 10 bases between them. CDR3 nucleotides: TGTGCCAGCAGCTTACCGGGTCTACCCTACGAGCAGTACTTC. Its protein product is CASSLPGLPYEQYF.

This clone was picked up a small number of times. For the CDR3, the DNA is TGTGCCAGCAGCTACGGGACTAGCGGGAGTAGTGCGAACACCGGGGAGCTGTTTTTT. Translated, it gives CASSYGTSGSSANTGELFF. The chain uses TRBV7-2 and TRBJ2-2; 14 bases are shared with TRBD2. The CDR3 is made up of 19 amino acids. Trimming took 4 bases from V and 0 from J; bases not matched to a gene: 7. CDR1 and CDR2 from the germline V gene are SGHTA and FQGNSA.

The V gene is TRBV9, the J gene TRBJ2-2; 9 nucleotides match TRBD2. CDR1 is SGDLS, CDR2 YYNGEE, per germline. Trimming cost V 3 bases and J 3 bases; bases outside gene matches: 9. CDR3 length: 17 amino acids. The CDR3 sequence is CASSASIAGAYTGELFF. Written as DNA, the CDR3 is TGTGCCAGCAGCGCATCGATAGCGGGGGCGTACACCGGGGAGCTGTTTTTT.

The chain links TRBV2 to TRBJ1-5; no clear D. The CDR3 has 14 residues. V lost 6 bases to trimming and J lost 5 bases, with 14 bases between them. Germline V gene sequence: CDR1 SNHLY, CDR2 FYNNEI. CDR3 sequence (DNA): TGTGCCAGCAGCGGGGAGGGAAGGTATCAGCCCCAGCATTTT. The encoded protein is CASSGEGRYQPQHF.

This clone was detected only once. The chain carries TRBV7-9 and TRBJ1-1, with a weak D call TRBD1 (6 bases). The CDR3 runs to 13 residues. Looked up from germline, CDR1 is SEHNR and CDR2 is FQNEAQ (reference sequence). Trimming stripped 5 bases from V and 2 bases from J, with 9 bases between. CDR3 sequence reads: CASSRDTNTEAFF. CDR3 bases: TGTGCCAGCAGCCGGGACACCAACACTGAAGCTTTCTTT.

The V call is TRBV27, the J call TRBJ2-3; D is uncertain. V was shortened by 5 bases and J by 1 base, with 10 bases between the two germline ends. The CDR3 extends over 14 amino acids. Germline-derived CDR1 and CDR2 are MNHEY and SMNVEV (reference sequence). The CDR3 region has the DNA TGTGCCAGCAGTCTGGATCTAGGCACAGATACGCAGTATTTT. This sequence encodes CASSLDLGTDTQYF.

This clone was seen a few times. The chain combines TRBV3-1 (or the pseudogene TRBV3-2) with TRBJ2-7; 7 bases agree with TRBD1. Germline V gene sequence: CDR1 LGHDT, CDR2 YNNKEL (reference sequence). The CDR3 length is 16 residues. V lost 0 bases to trimming and J lost 2 bases; unmatched junction nucleotides: 7. In nucleotides, the CDR3 is TGTGCCAGCAGCCAAGATTGGCAGGGGGTCACCTACGAGCAGTACTTC. It codes for CASSQDWQGVTYEQYF.

This chain connects TRBV3-1 (or the pseudogene TRBV3-2) to TRBJ2-6, with D possibly TRBD1 on 5 matching bases. CDR3 length: 14 amino acids. V lost 6 bases to trimming and J lost 4 bases, with 10 bases between them. Germline CDR1 and CDR2: LGHDT and YNNKEL (reference sequence). This CDR3 is CASSPGPGANVLTF. As DNA, the CDR3 is TGTGCCAGCAGTCCAGGGCCCGGGGCCAACGTCCTGACTTTC.

V is TRBV6-1 and J is TRBJ2-7; D unresolved. Germline-derived CDR1 and CDR2 are MNHNS and SASEGT. The CDR3 has 13 amino acids. Trimming took 0 bases from V and 7 from J, leaving 10 bases between them. The CDR3 DNA follows: TGTGCCAGCAGTGAAGCGGTGCTGAGGGAGCAGTACTTC. This gives the protein CASSEAVLREQYF.

This clone was seen a single time. The V gene is TRBV13, the J gene TRBJ1-2; 8 bases agree with TRBD1. This CDR3 spans 14 amino acids. Germline lookup yields CDR1 PRHDT and CDR2 FYEKMQ (reference sequence). Trimming at V came to 4 bases and at J to 6 bases, leaving 7 bases not matched to a gene. The CDR3 loop is CASSYGQGGNGYTF. The CDR3 region has the DNA TGTGCCAGCAGCTACGGACAGGGCGGTAATGGCTACACCTTC. Filled out from reference TRBV13 and TRBJ1-2, the complete variable domain reads AAGVIQSPRHLIKEKRETATLKCYPIPRHDTVYWYQQGPGQDPQFLISFYEKMQSDKGSIPDRFSAQQFSDYHSELNMSSLELGDSALYFCASSYGQGGNGYTFGSGTRLTVV.

This clone was seen a few times. The chain combines TRBV6-6 with TRBJ2-2; a possible D gene is TRBD2 (5 bases). V shed 5 bases and J shed 5 bases, with 18 bases lying between them. CDR1 is MNHNY, CDR2 SVGAGI, per germline (reference sequence). This CDR3 contains 16 residues. The CDR3 DNA reads TGTGCCAGCAGTACTCATGGGCTAGCAGCTACCGGGGAGCTGTTTTTT. Residues: CASSTHGLAATGELFF.

The chain links TRBV6-6 to TRBJ2-7; the match to TRBD2 covers 7 bases. The germline V gene encodes CDR1 MNHNY and CDR2 SVGAGI (reference sequence). The CDR3 runs 15 residues. Trimming at V came to 2 bases and at J to 5 bases, leaving 9 bases not matched to a gene. CDR3 bases: TGTGCCAGCAGTTACCCGGGGGAGGGTATAAACGAGCAGTACTTC. This encodes CASSYPGEGINEQYF.